This T cell receptor (beta chain) was sequenced during a study of T cell repertoires in cytomegalovirus infection. At the level of the study: An indication of both CMV infection and matching HLA type came from public TCR beta signatures.

Remarks on this clonotype: Its specificity is unknown.

TCRdb reprocessed the reads via MiXCR and lists one record per CDR3 protein. The sample carries some 680,000 distinct CDR3 sequences, 35% to 45% recorded once. General observations from the study: Dominating the ex vivo response were TCR beta clonotypes that were CMV-specific and HLA-C-restricted.

The CDR3 has 13 amino acids. V lost 6 bases and J 6 bases, leaving 15 bases between the germline ends. Germline V gene sequence: CDR1 SQVTM, CDR2 ANQGSEA. The rearrangement links TRBV29-1 to TRBJ2-1; unclear D gene. The receptor's source is a human donor in good health (CMV status not recorded). Some clones in this sample may be carry-over from other donors' samples. The sequenced sample was PBMCs. The CDR3 coding sequence is TGCAGCGTGGGATTTATGGCCATCAATGAGCAGTTCTTC. This sequence encodes CSVGFMAINEQFF.